Listed below are T cell receptor beta chains from one sample, sequenced in a study of blood T cell repertoires in COVID-19. TCRdb's table, derived via immunoSEQ multiplex PCR, lists solely in-frame clones and lacks some. The sample records about 300,000 clones, around 87% being singletons. The material sequenced was peripheral blood. The receptors here all came from a man between 65 and 85 years old with acute or convalescent COVID-19. Both conserved end residues are part of each CDR3. Fields, in order: CDR3 DNA, CDR3 protein, D gene, clone size, V gene, J gene. D genes are given only for firm matches. Clone sizes are given selectively: once, few, many, or a class where the clone is expanded.

TGCGCCAGCAGCACAGGGCGGCCCGGGGAGCTGTTTTTT	CASSTGRPGELFF	NA	once	TRBV10-2	TRBJ2-2
TGTGCCAGCTCACCAAGACAGGGGTCGTACAATGAGCAGTTCTTC	CASSPRQGSYNEQFF	TRBD1	NA	TRBV18	TRBJ2-1
TGTGCCAGCAGCTTATCCATGGCGGATGAAAAACTGTTTTTT	CASSLSMADEKLFF	NA	NA	TRBV7-9	TRBJ1-4
TGTGCCAGCAGTCCGCGTCAGAGTAGCGGCTACACCTTC	CASSPRQSSGYTF	NA	NA	TRBV28	TRBJ1-2
TGTGCCAGCAGCCCCACAGGCAATTCACCCCTCCACTTT	CASSPTGNSPLHF	NA	once	TRBV6-5	TRBJ1-6
TGTGCCAGTAGAAAGACGGGATCTGGCAATGAGCAGTTCTTC	CASRKTGSGNEQFF	NA	NA	TRBV19	TRBJ2-1
TGTGCCAGCAGCGCCTACCGGACAGGTATAGGTGATGAGCAGTTCTTC	CASSAYRTGIGDEQFF	TRBD1	NA	TRBV25-1	TRBJ2-1
TGTGCCAGCAGCTGGGGACAGGGGCGGTTGAACACTGAAGCTTTCTTT	CASSWGQGRLNTEAFF	TRBD1	NA	TRBV7-8	TRBJ1-1
TGTGCCAGCAGCCAAAAACCGACTAGCGGGAGAACAGATACGCAGTATTTT	CASSQKPTSGRTDTQYF	TRBD2	NA	TRBV3-1/TRBV3-2	TRBJ2-3
TGCAGCGCTTCGTGGGGACAGGGCCGCACAGATACGCAGTATTTT	CSASWGQGRTDTQYF	TRBD1	NA	TRBV29-1	TRBJ2-3
TGTGCCACCAGTGATCCAGGGACAGGGATCGGTCGCTACAATGAGCAGTTCTTC	CATSDPGTGIGRYNEQFF	TRBD1	NA	TRBV24-1	TRBJ2-1
TGTGCCAGCAGCTTATCGCGGCTATCCTACGAGCAGTACTTC	CASSLSRLSYEQYF	NA	NA	TRBV7-2	TRBJ2-7
TGTGCCATCAGTGGTTCAGGGGGCTCGGATTCACCCCTCCACTTT	CAISGSGGSDSPLHF	TRBD1	NA	TRBV10-3	TRBJ1-6
TGTGCCAGCAGCGGGGACATGGGGGTTCGGGGAGATACGCAGTATTTT	CASSGDMGVRGDTQYF	NA	NA	TRBV11-2	TRBJ2-3
TGTGCCAGCAGCTTAGCTGGACAGGGGGGCGTAGCTTTCTTT	CASSLAGQGGVAFF	TRBD1	NA	TRBV7-2	TRBJ1-1
TGTGCCAGCAGCGAAGACAGGTACACCGGGGAGCTGTTTTTT	CASSEDRYTGELFF	NA	NA	TRBV2	TRBJ2-2
TGTGCCAGTATGACTAGCGGGAGAGTCGACACCGGGGAGCTGTTTTTT	CASMTSGRVDTGELFF	TRBD2	NA	TRBV19	TRBJ2-2
TGTGCCAGCAGCGGACAGGGTTCCGTCTCTGGAAACACCATATATTTT	CASSGQGSVSGNTIYF	TRBD1	once	TRBV9	TRBJ1-3
TGTGCCAGCACGCCCCCCACAGGGAACTATGGCTACACCTTC	CASTPPTGNYGYTF	NA	once	TRBV7-3	TRBJ1-2
TGCGCCAGCAGCCAAGTCGGGAAACTGTTTTTT	CASSQVGKLFF	NA	NA	TRBV4-3	TRBJ1-4
TGTGCCAGTAGTATAGGCCTAGCGGGGTCTAATGAGCAGTTCTTC	CASSIGLAGSNEQFF	TRBD2	NA	TRBV19	TRBJ2-1
TGTGCCAGTAGTATTCTGCACAGTTCAAACTATGGCTACACCTTC	CASSILHSSNYGYTF	NA	NA	TRBV19	TRBJ1-2
TGTGCCAGTAAACAGGGGGCGAATGAGCAGTTCTTC	CASKQGANEQFF	TRBD1	once	TRBV19	TRBJ2-1
TGTGCCAGCAGTTACGTTCGGGGGGGCGGAAACACCATATATTTT	CASSYVRGGGNTIYF	NA	NA	TRBV6-6	TRBJ1-3
TGTGCCAGCAGTTCTAATCAAGTCTATGGCTACACCTTC	CASSSNQVYGYTF	NA	NA	TRBV28	TRBJ1-2
TGTGCCAGCAGCCAAGAACTGAGTCAAGCTAATTCACCCCTCCACTTT	CASSQELSQANSPLHF	NA	NA	TRBV3-1/TRBV3-2	TRBJ1-6
TGTGCCAGCAGTAGACAGGGGGCTCATCAGCCCCAGCATTTT	CASSRQGAHQPQHF	TRBD1	NA	TRBV28	TRBJ1-5
TGTGCCAGCAGCTTAGTACACAGGGACGGTAAGAATCAGCCCCAGCATTTT	CASSLVHRDGKNQPQHF	NA	NA	TRBV7-8	TRBJ1-5
TGTGCCAGCAGTGAAGAGGCAGACTTTAATGAAAAACTGTTTTTT	CASSEEADFNEKLFF	NA	NA	TRBV2	TRBJ1-4
TGTGCCAGCAGTTCTGGCTATCAGCCCCAGCATTTT	CASSSGYQPQHF	NA	NA	TRBV6-2/TRBV6-3	TRBJ1-5
TGTGCCAGCACCGAGACGAGGTCCGCGGAGACCCAGTACTTC	CASTETRSAETQYF	NA	NA	TRBV13	TRBJ2-5
TGTGCCAGCAGTGCCGCCGGGACAGGCTACAATGAGCAGTTCTTC	CASSAAGTGYNEQFF	TRBD1	NA	TRBV9	TRBJ2-1
TGCGCCAGCAGCTTGGACAGGGGCGGCACTGAAGCTTTCTTT	CASSLDRGGTEAFF	TRBD1	NA	TRBV5-1	TRBJ1-1
TGTGCCAGCAGTTCCGGAGCTAGCGGGGATTACAATGAGCAGTTCTTC	CASSSGASGDYNEQFF	TRBD2	NA	TRBV28	TRBJ2-1
TGTGCCACCAGTGACAGGGCCCATTCACCCCTCCACTTT	CATSDRAHSPLHF	NA	few	TRBV24-1	TRBJ1-6
TGTGCCAGCAGCCCCGGACTGGAATTGACGGCCACCTTC	CASSPGLELTATF	NA	once	TRBV7-3	TRBJ1-2
TGTGCCAGCAGCCTACTAGCGGGGGAGTACAATGAGCAGTTCTTC	CASSLLAGEYNEQFF	TRBD2	few	TRBV3-1/TRBV3-2	TRBJ2-1
TGTGCCAGCAGTGAACAGGTTGCGAGCTCCTACAATGAGCAGTTCTTC	CASSEQVASSYNEQFF	NA	NA	TRBV6-1	TRBJ2-1
TGTGCCAGCAGCTCCCAGGGTGGGAAAACTGAAGCTTTCTTT	CASSSQGGKTEAFF	NA	NA	TRBV7-2	TRBJ1-1
TGTGCCAGCAGCCAAGATACCCAGAACTATGGCTACACCTTC	CASSQDTQNYGYTF	NA	NA	TRBV3-1/TRBV3-2	TRBJ1-2
TGTGCCAGCAGCCCCCGCGCCCACGAGCAGTACTTC	CASSPRAHEQYF	NA	NA	TRBV9	TRBJ2-7
TGTGCCAGCAGCGTAGCAGCAGGGGGCGCGGCAGATACGCAGTATTTT	CASSVAAGGAADTQYF	TRBD1	NA	TRBV9	TRBJ2-3
TGCGCCAGCAGCCAGGGCCAGGGATCGACTGAAGCTTTCTTT	CASSQGQGSTEAFF	NA	NA	TRBV4-3	TRBJ1-1
TGTGCCAGCAGTTGGGGCAGGGGTCGCCGTAATGAAAAACTGTTTTTT	CASSWGRGRRNEKLFF	NA	NA	TRBV6-5	TRBJ1-4
TGTGCCAGAAGCTTGGAGACAGGGTTTCAGCCCCAGCATTTT	CARSLETGFQPQHF	TRBD1	NA	TRBV5-3	TRBJ1-5
TGTGCCAGCAGCTTAGGCTCGGGCTATGGCTACACCTTC	CASSLGSGYGYTF	NA	NA	TRBV7-2	TRBJ1-2
TGTGCCACCACAGAGTTTTCTAGCACAGATACGCAGTATTTT	CATTEFSSTDTQYF	NA	NA	TRBV19	TRBJ2-3
TGTGCCAGAAGCTTGACGGACAGGGGTTACGAGCAGTACTTC	CARSLTDRGYEQYF	TRBD1	NA	TRBV5-3	TRBJ2-7
TGCAGCGCCCAAAGCGGGATCTACAATGAGCAGTTCTTC	CSAQSGIYNEQFF	TRBD2	NA	TRBV29-1	TRBJ2-1
TGTGCCAGCAGCTCGGGACGGGATGGGGGGTCCCAGTACTTC	CASSSGRDGGSQYF	NA	once	TRBV5-5	TRBJ2-5
TGTGCCAGCAGCTTATGGGCGGAGACCCAGTACTTC	CASSLWAETQYF	NA	NA	TRBV5-6	TRBJ2-5
TGCGCCAGCAGCTCCAGGACAGGGACGACAGATACGCAGTATTTT	CASSSRTGTTDTQYF	TRBD1	NA	TRBV5-1	TRBJ2-3
TGTGCCAGCAGCCGGGACAGCTTCTACGAGCAGTACTTC	CASSRDSFYEQYF	TRBD1	NA	TRBV6-5	TRBJ2-7